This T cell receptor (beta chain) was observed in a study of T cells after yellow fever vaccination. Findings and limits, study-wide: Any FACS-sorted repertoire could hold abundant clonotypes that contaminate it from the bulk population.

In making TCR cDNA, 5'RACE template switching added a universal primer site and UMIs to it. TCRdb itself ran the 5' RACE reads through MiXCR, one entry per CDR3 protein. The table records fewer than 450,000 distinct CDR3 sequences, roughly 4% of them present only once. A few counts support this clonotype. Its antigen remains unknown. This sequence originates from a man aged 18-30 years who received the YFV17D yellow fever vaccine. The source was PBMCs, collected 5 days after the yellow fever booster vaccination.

This CDR3 reads CASRSPEGVGDGYTF. For the CDR3, the DNA is TGTGCCAGCAGGTCCCCGGAGGGGGTAGGCGATGGCTACACCTTC. The rearrangement joins TRBV12-3 or TRBV12-4 to TRBJ1-2; D may be TRBD1 (6 bases). The CDR3 covers 15 residues. V lost 6 bases to trimming and J lost 6 bases, with 20 bases between them.